This TCR beta chain was sequenced in a study of blood T cell repertoires in COVID-19. Looking at the study overall: There were acute and convalescent COVID-19 samples, and they came from the United States, Italy and Spain. T cells, B-cell-depleted T cells, or PBMCs supplied cDNA or gDNA.

The V gene end was trimmed by 5 bases and the J gene end by 4 bases; junction bases not matched to a gene: 4. The germline V gene has CDR1 SGHAT and CDR2 FQNNGV. The CDR3 loop spans 14 amino acids. In the original workflow: Reference gene primers were amplified, and this amplification served to estimate nucleated cell counts. Here immunoSEQ multiplex PCR was the method, and the copy in TCRdb shows in-frame clones only, minus some. That table furnishes V, J and clone size, whereas the DNA furnished D and trimming. The sample contains under 200,000 clones, 65% to 85% of which appear only once. The J gene is TRBJ1-4, the V gene TRBV11-2, with TRBD1 matching over 7 bases. This clonotype was obtained from a human donor with acute or convalescent COVID-19. The donor label of this sample is uncertain. The source material was peripheral blood. Here the CDR3 reads CASSRDRLNEKLFF. CDR3 coding DNA: TGTGCCAGCAGCAGGGACAGACTTAATGAAAAACTGTTTTTT.